This T cell receptor beta chain derives from a study of CXCR3-negative and CXCR3-positive naive CD8 T cells. Study-wide results and caveats: From TRB CDR3 properties, TCR strength was inferred; surface CD5 did not differ between naive subsets. Memory CD8+ T cell repertoires were far less diverse than both naive subsets. CXCR3-expressing naive cells carried TRB CDR3s more hydrophobic than those of CXCR3-negative naive cells.

Every individual CD8+ T cell subset underwent sorting in triplicate at approximately 300,000 cells apiece. Each TRB cDNA library was prepared by 5' RACE (with UMI labels). TCRdb reprocessed the 5' RACE reads and keeps a single row for each CDR3 protein, giving no DNA. Reported are about 110,000 distinct CDR3 sequences; the ten largest clones contain 0.38%. In the case of this clonotype: What it binds is not known.

The CDR3 is 14 residues long. CDR1 and CDR2 (germline): SEHNR, FQNEAQ (reference sequence). This clonotype originated in a human donor in good health. Some clones in this sample may be carry-over from other donors' samples. This chain uses TRBV7-9 with TRBJ2-7; as DNA is missing, the TRBD1 call by TCRdb cannot be tested. Sequencing was performed on naive CXCR3+ CD8+ T cells from blood. Described subset: CD45RO-CCR7+CD27+CD95- naive CD8+ T cells expressing CXCR3 (TNR3+). CDR3 loop: CASSSTTGTYEQYF.